Reported below is one T cell receptor (beta chain). The target antigen is unknown. CDR1 and CDR2 from the germline V gene are MNHEY and SMNVEV (reference sequence). The CDR3 contains 16 residues. V dropped 3 bases and J dropped 7; count of bases not matched to a gene: 10. These data originate in a study of T-cell reconstitution after alpha-beta-depleted transplantation in children. Overall study results and limits: Several hundred expanded graft clones reportedly were the source of alpha-beta T cells about two months after transplant. It was surviving recipient T cells and thymic progenitors that gave some patients high TCRbeta diversity at day 60.

Unique molecular identifiers featured in how the TCRbeta library was prepared. TCRdb itself ran the PCR reads through MiXCR, one entry per CDR3 protein. The repertoire includes about 980,000 distinct CDR3 sequences, about 29% of them detected once, and 28% sits in the top ten. This chain uses TRBV27 with TRBJ2-4; 9 bases are shared with TRBD1. This TCR came from a boy younger than two who had a stem cell transplant for SCID, so the T cells may come from the graft donor. This specimen consisted of PBMCs, mostly from graft donor cells, obtained 360 days after TCRalphabeta/CD19-depleted stem cell transplant. CDR3 residues: CASSLGQGWGRNIQYF. In DNA form, the CDR3 reads TGTGCCAGCAGTTTGGGACAGGGCTGGGGTCGGAACATTCAGTACTTC.